A selection of T cell receptor beta chains follows, all from one sample in a study of blood T cell repertoires in COVID-19. Method: immunoSEQ multiplex PCR; TCRdb's copy keeps in-frame clones and lacks some. The data contain fewer than 150,000 clones, 80% to 90% of them seen just once; the ten biggest clones take up more than 9.5%. Sequenced sample: peripheral blood. Receptor source: a woman aged 80 or over with acute or convalescent COVID-19. The CDR3 runs from the conserved cysteine through the conserved F or W. A D gene is named only where the DNA matches it firmly. Expanded clones get a size class; other rows say once, few or many, or leave the size out.

J	D	size	V	DNA	CDR3
TRBJ2-1	TRBD1	NA	TRBV7-3	TGTGCCAGCAGCTCAGACAGGGGCGGTGAGCAGTTCTTC	CASSSDRGGEQFF
TRBJ2-2	NA	NA	TRBV5-1	TGCGCCAGCAGCTTCGAACAGTTGAACACCGGGGAGCTGTTTTTT	CASSFEQLNTGELFF
TRBJ1-3	NA	NA	TRBV5-8	TGTGCCAGCAGCTCGCGCGGACAGCCGGCTGGAAACACCATATATTTT	CASSSRGQPAGNTIYF
TRBJ1-1	NA	NA	TRBV2	TGTGCCAGCAGTGAACAGGTAAACACTGAAGCTTTCTTT	CASSEQVNTEAFF
TRBJ2-3	NA	NA	TRBV6-4	TGTGCCAGCAGTTTACAGCACACAGATACGCAGTATTTT	CASSLQHTDTQYF
TRBJ1-2	TRBD1	NA	TRBV7-7	TGTGCTAGCAGCTTAGGGACAGACTATGGCTACACCTTC	CASSLGTDYGYTF
TRBJ2-2	NA	NA	TRBV5-1	TGCGCCAGCAGCTTGGGCCTAGCTATAGCCGGGGAGCTGTTTTTT	CASSLGLAIAGELFF
TRBJ1-4	TRBD1	NA	TRBV7-2	TGTGCCAGCAGCCGGCCCCCGGGACAGGGGTATGAAAAACTGTTTTTT	CASSRPPGQGYEKLFF
TRBJ1-2	TRBD1	NA	TRBV19	TGTGCCAGTACTCTACTCCGGACAGGCGTCTCAACTAACTATGGCTACACCTTC	CASTLLRTGVSTNYGYTF
TRBJ1-2	NA	few	TRBV4-1	TGCGCCAGCAGCCAAGATCAGGCAGGCCGGTTACAGTACACCTTC	CASSQDQAGRLQYTF
TRBJ2-1	TRBD1	NA	TRBV7-2	TGTGCCAGCAGCTTACTCGGACAGGGTGGTAGTGAGCAGTTCTTC	CASSLLGQGGSEQFF
TRBJ1-1	NA	NA	TRBV18	TGTGCCAGCTCAGGTAACGGACAGAACACTGAAGCTTTCTTT	CASSGNGQNTEAFF
TRBJ2-1	TRBD1	NA	TRBV18	TGTGCCAGCTCACCGGGACAGGGGTACAATGAGCAGTTCTTC	CASSPGQGYNEQFF
TRBJ1-1	NA	NA	TRBV15	TGTGCCACCAGCAGATCGGACAGGAACACTGAAGCTTTCTTT	CATSRSDRNTEAFF
TRBJ1-1	NA	NA	TRBV5-4	TGTGCCAGCAGCTTTCAGGAGAACACTGAAGCTTTCTTT	CASSFQENTEAFF
TRBJ2-2	NA	NA	TRBV9	TGTGCCAGCAGCCTGGGACACCAGAACACCGGGGAGCTGTTTTTT	CASSLGHQNTGELFF
TRBJ2-7	TRBD2	NA	TRBV11-3	TGTGCCAGCAGCCCCGGGGGGACTAAATCCTACGAGCAGTACTTC	CASSPGGTKSYEQYF
TRBJ2-3	NA	NA	TRBV25-1	TGTGCCAGCAGTGATAGGGGGGGCGCAGATACGCAGTATTTT	CASSDRGGADTQYF
TRBJ1-5	TRBD1	NA	TRBV5-1	TGCGCCAGCAGCCCAGGGGGCGATCAGCCCCAGCATTTT	CASSPGGDQPQHF
TRBJ2-1	TRBD1	NA	TRBV2	TGTGCCAGCAGTGGGGACAGCTCCTACAATGAGCAGTTCTTC	CASSGDSSYNEQFF
TRBJ2-1	TRBD2	NA	TRBV11-1	TGTGCCAGCAGCACCGGGACTAGCGGGGGGGCTGGGGAGCAGTTCTTC	CASSTGTSGGAGEQFF
TRBJ2-7	NA	NA	TRBV5-8	TGTGCCAGCAGCCTACAGGGCCTGGAGCAGTACTTC	CASSLQGLEQYF
TRBJ2-5	NA	NA	TRBV2	TGTGCCAGCAGCCTCAGATGGACATCCCAAGAGACCCAGTACTTC	CASSLRWTSQETQYF
TRBJ2-2	NA	NA	TRBV12-3/TRBV12-4	TGTGCCAGCAGTCCGGGGTCAACCGGGGAGCTGTTTTTT	CASSPGSTGELFF
TRBJ1-2	NA	NA	TRBV7-3	TGTGCCAGCAGCCCGGGGACAACTAACTATGGCTACACCTTC	CASSPGTTNYGYTF
TRBJ1-6	TRBD1	NA	TRBV18	TGTGCCAGCTCACCACTGGGGACAGGGTCCGATTCACCCCTCCACTTT	CASSPLGTGSDSPLHF
TRBJ2-3	NA	NA	TRBV20-1	TGCAGTGCTAGTGGGGCGTACTCAGATACGCAGTATTTT	CSASGAYSDTQYF
TRBJ2-7	NA	NA	TRBV11-2	TGTGCCAGCAGCTTTCTCCGGGGGTCGGAGTACTTC	CASSFLRGSEYF
TRBJ1-1	NA	NA	TRBV5-6	TGTGCCAGCAGCGCGACAGATTCGAACACTGAAGCTTTCTTT	CASSATDSNTEAFF
TRBJ1-2	TRBD1	NA	TRBV5-1	TGCGCCAGCGAAACCGGGACAGGTAGTGGCTACACCTTC	CASETGTGSGYTF
TRBJ1-1	TRBD1	NA	TRBV30	TGTGCCTGGAGTTCCGGGACAGACACTGAAGCTTTCTTT	CAWSSGTDTEAFF
TRBJ1-5	NA	few	TRBV30	TGTGCCGCGGGGGAGCCCCAGCATTTT	CAAGEPQHF
TRBJ1-2	TRBD1	few	TRBV18	TGTGCCAGCTCACCGTCGGGACAGGGGCACTATGGCTACACCTTC	CASSPSGQGHYGYTF
TRBJ1-3	NA	NA	TRBV25-1	TGTGCCAGCAGTGAATCCCTATCACAGAGACCTGGAAACACCATATATTTT	CASSESLSQRPGNTIYF